The 8 T cell receptor beta chains listed next were all sequenced from one sample in a study of T cells in Graves' hyperthyroidism and ophthalmopathy. Amplification yielded TCR beta CDR3 regions, with RNA transcripts as the source. The TCR CDR3 was amplified in a first-round RT-PCR using the HTBI primer set. TCRdb re-analysed the multiplex PCR reads in MiXCR, keeping a single row per CDR3 protein. The sample lists about 290,000 distinct CDR3 sequences; roughly 18% were seen once. The sequencing sample was made of blood. The receptors originated from a man aged 50 to 60 with Graves' ophthalmopathy.

CDR3 nucleotide sequence: TGTGCCTGGACTATTAGCTCCTACGAGCAGTACTTC. This sequence encodes CAWTISSYEQYF. The gene calls are TRBV30 and TRBJ2-7; the D is unclear. This CDR3 contains 12 residues. Trimming removed 4 bases from V and 0 bases from J, with 7 bases in between. Germline loops: CDR1 GTSNPN, CDR2 SVGIG (reference sequence). Full variable domain (missing parts from reference TRBV30 and TRBJ2-7): SQTIHQWPATLVQPVGSPLSLECTVEGTSNPNLYWYRQAAGRGLQLLFYSVGIGQISSEVPQNLSASRPQDRQFILSSKKLLLSDSGFYLCAWTISSYEQYFGPGTRLTVT.

The rearrangement uses TRBV3-1 and TRBJ2-2; no definite D call. The CDR3 totals 13 residues. V was cut by 2 bases and J by 7 bases, with 8 bases left in between. Germline CDR1 reads LGHDT; CDR2 reads YNNKEL (reference sequence). In nucleotides, the CDR3 is TGTGCCAGCAGCCAAATAGGGTTCGGGGAGCTGTTTTTT. Encoded protein: CASSQIGFGELFF.

The chain is built from TRBV20-1 and TRBJ1-5, with TRBD1 identical over 7 bases. V shed 3 bases and J 2 bases; nucleotides not matched to a gene: 7. Germline values: CDR1 DFQATT, CDR2 SNEGSKA (reference sequence). The CDR3 spans 15 residues. The chain's CDR3 is CSARVAGGGNQPQHF. As DNA, the CDR3 is TGCAGTGCTAGGGTGGCAGGGGGAGGCAATCAGCCCCAGCATTTT.

This chain joins TRBV19 and TRBJ2-3; D gene uncertain. The CDR3 sequence is 13 residues long. Per the germline V gene, CDR1 is LNHDA and CDR2 is SQIVND (reference sequence). The V gene lost 3 bases and the J gene lost 3 bases, with 7 bases spanning the gap. CDR3 DNA: TGTGCCAGTAGTATGATGGGGACAGATACGCAGTATTTT. Protein: CASSMMGTDTQYF.

Only a few counts were recorded for this clonotype. The chain uses TRBV10-3 and TRBJ1-1; D is unresolved. This CDR3 spans 13 amino acids. V was pared by 2 bases and J by 7 bases, with 11 bases between. The germline V gene encodes CDR1 ENHRY and CDR2 SYGVKD. The chain's CDR3 is CAISERQVGEAFF. DNA for the CDR3: TGTGCCATCAGTGAGAGGCAGGTGGGTGAAGCTTTCTTT.

This clonotype was observed many times. The CDR3 sequence: CASSLSSGSDEQFF. CDR3 bases: TGTGCCAGCAGCTTATCGTCAGGGAGCGATGAGCAGTTCTTC. V usage is TRBV7-3 and J usage is TRBJ2-1; TRBD1 or TRBD2 may be the D gene (5 bases each). Germline CDR1 reads SGHTA; CDR2 reads FQGTGA. Trimming removed 2 bases from V and 8 bases from J, with 13 bases in between. CDR3 size: 14 residues.

This chain links TRBV20-1 with TRBJ2-5, with no clear D. CDR3 length equals 15 residues. CDR1 and CDR2 (germline): DFQATT, SNEGSKA (reference sequence). Trimming pared 0 bases from V and 2 bases from J, leaving 13 bases between. This CDR3 reads CSARDTTIPQETQYF. CDR3 DNA: TGCAGTGCTAGAGATACGACGATACCTCAAGAGACCCAGTACTTC.

This clonotype has only a few counts. This rearrangement joins TRBV30 to TRBJ2-2; D is possibly TRBD2 (5 bases). V gave up 3 bases and J gave up 5 bases, with 10 bases separating them. From germline, CDR1 is GTSNPN and CDR2 SVGIG (reference sequence). The CDR3 spans 13 residues. The CDR3 region has the DNA TGTGCCTGGAGAAGCCCGGGGACCGGGGAGCTGTTTTTT. It yields the protein CAWRSPGTGELFF.